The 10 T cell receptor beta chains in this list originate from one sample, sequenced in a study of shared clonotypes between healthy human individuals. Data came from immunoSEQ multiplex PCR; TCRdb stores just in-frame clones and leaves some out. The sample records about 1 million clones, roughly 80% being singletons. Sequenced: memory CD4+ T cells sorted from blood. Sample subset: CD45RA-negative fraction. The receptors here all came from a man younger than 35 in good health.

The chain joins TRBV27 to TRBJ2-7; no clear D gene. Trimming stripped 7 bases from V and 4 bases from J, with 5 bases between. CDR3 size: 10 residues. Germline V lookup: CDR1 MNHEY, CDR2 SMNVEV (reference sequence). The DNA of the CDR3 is TGTGCCAGCAAAGATTACGAGCAGTACTTC. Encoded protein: CASKDYEQYF.

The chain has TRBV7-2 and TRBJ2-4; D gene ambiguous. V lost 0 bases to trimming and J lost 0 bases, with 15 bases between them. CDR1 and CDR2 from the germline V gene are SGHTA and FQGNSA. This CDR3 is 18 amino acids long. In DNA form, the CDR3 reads TGTGCCAGCAGCTTAGCGCTAAACGGTATTGGAGCCAAAAACATTCAGTACTTC. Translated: CASSLALNGIGAKNIQYF.

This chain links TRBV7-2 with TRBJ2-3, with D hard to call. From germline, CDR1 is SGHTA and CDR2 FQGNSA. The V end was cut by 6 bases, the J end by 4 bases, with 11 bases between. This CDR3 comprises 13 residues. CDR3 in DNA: TGTGCCAGCAGTTTTAGGCCAGCAGATACGCAGTATTTT. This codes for CASSFRPADTQYF.

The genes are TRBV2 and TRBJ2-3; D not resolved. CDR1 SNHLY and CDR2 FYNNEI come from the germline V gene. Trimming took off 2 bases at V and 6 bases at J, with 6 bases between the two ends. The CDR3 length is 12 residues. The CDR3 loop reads CASSETADTQYF. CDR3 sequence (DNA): TGTGCCAGCAGTGAAACGGCGGATACGCAGTATTTT.

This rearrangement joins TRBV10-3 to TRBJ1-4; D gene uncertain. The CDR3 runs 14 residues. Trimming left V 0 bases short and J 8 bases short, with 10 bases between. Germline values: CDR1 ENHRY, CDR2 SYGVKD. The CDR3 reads CAISESRSAEKLFF. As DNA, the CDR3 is TGTGCCATCAGTGAGTCGAGATCGGCCGAAAAACTGTTTTTT.

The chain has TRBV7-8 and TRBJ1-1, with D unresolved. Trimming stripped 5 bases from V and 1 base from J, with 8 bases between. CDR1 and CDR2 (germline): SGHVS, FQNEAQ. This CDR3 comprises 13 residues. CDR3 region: CASSLDANTEAFF. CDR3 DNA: TGTGCCAGCAGCCTAGATGCGAACACTGAAGCTTTCTTT.

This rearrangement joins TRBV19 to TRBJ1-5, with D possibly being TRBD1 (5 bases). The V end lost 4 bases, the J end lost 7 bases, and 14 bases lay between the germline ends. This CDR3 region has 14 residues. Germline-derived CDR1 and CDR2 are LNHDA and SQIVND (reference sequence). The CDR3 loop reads CASSKVRGGQPQHF. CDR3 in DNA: TGTGCCAGTAGTAAAGTGAGGGGAGGGCAGCCCCAGCATTTT.

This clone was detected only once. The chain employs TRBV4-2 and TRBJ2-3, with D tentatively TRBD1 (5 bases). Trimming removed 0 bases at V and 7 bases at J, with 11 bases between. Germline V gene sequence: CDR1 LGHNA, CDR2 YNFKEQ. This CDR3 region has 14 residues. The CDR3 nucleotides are TGTGCCAGCAGCCAAGAAGGGGCGAGTAATACGCAGTATTTT. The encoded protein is CASSQEGASNTQYF.

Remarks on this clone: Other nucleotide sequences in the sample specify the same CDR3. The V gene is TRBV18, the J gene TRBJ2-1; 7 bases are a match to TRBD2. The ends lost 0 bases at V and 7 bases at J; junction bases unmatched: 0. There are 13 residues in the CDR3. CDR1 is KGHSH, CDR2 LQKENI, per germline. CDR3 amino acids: CASSPPGGNEQFF. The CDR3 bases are TGTGCCAGCTCACCACCCGGGGGGAATGAGCAGTTCTTC. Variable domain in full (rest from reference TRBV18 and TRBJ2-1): NAGVMQNPRHLVRRRGQEARLRCSPMKGHSHVYWYRQLPEEGLKFMVYLQKENIIDESGMPKERFSAEFPKEGPSILRIQQVVRGDSAAYFCASSPPGGNEQFFGPGTRLTVL.

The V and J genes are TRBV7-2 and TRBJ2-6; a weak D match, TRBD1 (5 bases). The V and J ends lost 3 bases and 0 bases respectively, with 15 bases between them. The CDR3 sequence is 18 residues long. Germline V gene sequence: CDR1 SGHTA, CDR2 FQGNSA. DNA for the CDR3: TGTGCCAGCAGCTTCCCAGGGAAGCAACTCTCTGGGGCCAACGTCCTGACTTTC. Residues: CASSFPGKQLSGANVLTF.